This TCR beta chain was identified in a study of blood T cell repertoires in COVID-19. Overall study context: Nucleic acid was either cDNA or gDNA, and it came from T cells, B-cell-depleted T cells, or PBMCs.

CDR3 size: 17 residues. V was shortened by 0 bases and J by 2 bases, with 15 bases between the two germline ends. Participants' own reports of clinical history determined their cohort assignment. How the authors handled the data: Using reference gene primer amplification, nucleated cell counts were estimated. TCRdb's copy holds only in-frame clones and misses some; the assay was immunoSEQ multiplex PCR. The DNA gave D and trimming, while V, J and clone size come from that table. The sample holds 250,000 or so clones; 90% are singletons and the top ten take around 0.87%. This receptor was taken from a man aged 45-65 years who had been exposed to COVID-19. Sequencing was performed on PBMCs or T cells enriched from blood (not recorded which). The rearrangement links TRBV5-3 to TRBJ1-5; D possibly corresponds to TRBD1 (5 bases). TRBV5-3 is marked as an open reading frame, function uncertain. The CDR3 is CARSLARFRAGNQPQHF. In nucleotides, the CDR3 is TGTGCCAGAAGCTTGGCGCGGTTCAGGGCGGGCAATCAGCCCCAGCATTTT.